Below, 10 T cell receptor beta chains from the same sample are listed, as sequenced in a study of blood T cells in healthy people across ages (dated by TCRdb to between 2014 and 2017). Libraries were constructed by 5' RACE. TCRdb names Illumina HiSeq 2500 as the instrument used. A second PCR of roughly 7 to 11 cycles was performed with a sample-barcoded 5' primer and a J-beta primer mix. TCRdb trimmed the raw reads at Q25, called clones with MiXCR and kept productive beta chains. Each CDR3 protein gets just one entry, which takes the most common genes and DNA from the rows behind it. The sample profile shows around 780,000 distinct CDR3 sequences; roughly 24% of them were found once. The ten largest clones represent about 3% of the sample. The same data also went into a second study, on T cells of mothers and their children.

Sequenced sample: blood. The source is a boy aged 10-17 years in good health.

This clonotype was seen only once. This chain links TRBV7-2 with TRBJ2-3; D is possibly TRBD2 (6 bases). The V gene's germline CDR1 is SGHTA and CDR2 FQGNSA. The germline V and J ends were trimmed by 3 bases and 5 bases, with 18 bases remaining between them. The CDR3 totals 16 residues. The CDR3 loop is CASSFLRLGGRDTQYF. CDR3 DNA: TGTGCCAGCAGCTTCCTTCGACTAGGAGGTAGAGATACGCAGTATTTT.

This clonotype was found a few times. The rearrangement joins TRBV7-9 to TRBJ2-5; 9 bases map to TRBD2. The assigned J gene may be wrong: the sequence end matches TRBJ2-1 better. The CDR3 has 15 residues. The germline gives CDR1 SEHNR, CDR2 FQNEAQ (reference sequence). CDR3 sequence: CASSLASSGVGEQFF. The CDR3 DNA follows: TGTGCCAGCAGCTTAGCGTCTAGCGGGGTAGGTGAGCAGTTCTTC.

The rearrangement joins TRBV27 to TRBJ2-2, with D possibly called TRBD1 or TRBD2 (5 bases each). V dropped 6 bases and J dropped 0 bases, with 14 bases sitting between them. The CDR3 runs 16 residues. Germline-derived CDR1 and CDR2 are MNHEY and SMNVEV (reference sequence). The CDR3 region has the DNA TGTGCCAGCAGAACCGGGACGCTTACGAACACCGGGGAGCTGTTTTTT. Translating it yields CASRTGTLTNTGELFF.

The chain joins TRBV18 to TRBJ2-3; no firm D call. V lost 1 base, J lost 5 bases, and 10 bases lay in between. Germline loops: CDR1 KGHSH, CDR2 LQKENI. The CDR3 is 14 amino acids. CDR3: CASSPQMNIDTQYF. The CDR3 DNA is TGTGCCAGCTCACCACAAATGAACATAGATACGCAGTATTTT.

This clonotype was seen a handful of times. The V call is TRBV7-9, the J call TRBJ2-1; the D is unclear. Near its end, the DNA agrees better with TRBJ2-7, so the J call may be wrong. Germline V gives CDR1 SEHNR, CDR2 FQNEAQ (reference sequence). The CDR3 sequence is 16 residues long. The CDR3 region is CASSLVAGLSSYEQYF. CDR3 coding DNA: TGTGCCAGCAGCTTAGTGGCAGGCTTAAGCTCCTACGAGCAGTACTTC.

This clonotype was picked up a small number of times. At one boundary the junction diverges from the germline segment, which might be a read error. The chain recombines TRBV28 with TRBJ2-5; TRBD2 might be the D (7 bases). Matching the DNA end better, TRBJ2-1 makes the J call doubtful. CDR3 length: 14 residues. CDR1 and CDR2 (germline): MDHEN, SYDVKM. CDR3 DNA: TGTGCCGGCAGTTTTTGGGGGGGCCAGGATGAGCAGTTCTTC. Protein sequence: CAGSFWGGQDEQFF.

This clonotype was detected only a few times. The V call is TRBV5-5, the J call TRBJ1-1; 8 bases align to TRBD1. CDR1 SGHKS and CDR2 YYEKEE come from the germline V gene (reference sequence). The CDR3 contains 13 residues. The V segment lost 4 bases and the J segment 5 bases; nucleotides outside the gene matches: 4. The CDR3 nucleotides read TGTGCCAGCAGCGTGACAGGGGTGACTGAAGCTTTCTTT. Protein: CASSVTGVTEAFF.

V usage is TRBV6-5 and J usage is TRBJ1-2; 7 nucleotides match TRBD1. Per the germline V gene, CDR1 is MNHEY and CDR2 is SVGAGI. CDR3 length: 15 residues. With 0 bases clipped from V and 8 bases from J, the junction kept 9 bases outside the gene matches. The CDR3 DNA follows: TGTGCCAGCAGTTACTCCCGACAGGGAGGAGGAGGCTACACCTTC. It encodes CASSYSRQGGGGYTF.

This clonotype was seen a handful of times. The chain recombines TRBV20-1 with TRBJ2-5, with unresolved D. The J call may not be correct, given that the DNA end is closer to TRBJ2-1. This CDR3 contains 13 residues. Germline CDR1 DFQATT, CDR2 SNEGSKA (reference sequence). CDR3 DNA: TGCAGTGCCGAGTACCAGACGTACAATGAGCAGTTCTTC. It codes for CSAEYQTYNEQFF.

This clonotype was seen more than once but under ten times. CDR3 sequence reads: CASSPIGEGHHSDEKLFF. CDR3 DNA: TGTGCCAGCAGCCCGATCGGAGAGGGCCACCACTCCGATGAAAAACTGTTTTTT. V usage is TRBV28 and J usage is TRBJ1-4, with D unclear. The V gene's germline CDR1 is MDHEN and CDR2 SYDVKM. The V end was cut by 6 bases, the J end by 6 bases, with 26 bases between. This CDR3 contains 18 residues.